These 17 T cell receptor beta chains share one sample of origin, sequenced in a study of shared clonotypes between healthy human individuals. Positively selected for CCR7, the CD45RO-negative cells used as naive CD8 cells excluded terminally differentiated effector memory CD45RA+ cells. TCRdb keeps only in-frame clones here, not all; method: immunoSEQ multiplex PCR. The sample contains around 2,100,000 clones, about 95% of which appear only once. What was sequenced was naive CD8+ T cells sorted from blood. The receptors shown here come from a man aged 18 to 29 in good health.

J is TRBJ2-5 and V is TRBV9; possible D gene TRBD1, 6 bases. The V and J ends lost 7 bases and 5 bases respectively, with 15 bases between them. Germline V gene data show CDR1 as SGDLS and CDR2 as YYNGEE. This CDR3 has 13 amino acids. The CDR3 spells CASAKQGSETQYF. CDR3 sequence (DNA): TGTGCCAGCGCCAAACAGGGATCCGAGACCCAGTACTTC. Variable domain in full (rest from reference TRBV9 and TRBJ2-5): DSGVTQTPKHLITATGQRVTLRCSPRSGDLSVYWYQQSLDQGLQFLIQYYNGEERAKGNILERFSAQQFPDLHSELNLSSLELGDSALYFCASAKQGSETQYFGPGTRLLVL.

CDR3 sequence (DNA): TGTGCCAGCAGTGACCCAGGGGACATGAACACTGAAGCTTTCTTT. Residues: CASSDPGDMNTEAFF. The chain has TRBV2 and TRBJ1-1; possible D gene TRBD1, 6 bases. The V end lost 3 bases, the J end lost 0 bases, and 11 bases lay between the germline ends. The CDR3 contains 15 residues. Germline CDR1 is SNHLY and CDR2 is FYNNEI.

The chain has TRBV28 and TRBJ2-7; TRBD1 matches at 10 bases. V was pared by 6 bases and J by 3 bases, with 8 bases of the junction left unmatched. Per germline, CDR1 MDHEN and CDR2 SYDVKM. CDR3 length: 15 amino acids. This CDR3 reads CASRDRGLQIYEQYF. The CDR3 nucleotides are TGTGCCAGCAGAGACAGGGGGCTCCAGATCTACGAGCAGTACTTC.

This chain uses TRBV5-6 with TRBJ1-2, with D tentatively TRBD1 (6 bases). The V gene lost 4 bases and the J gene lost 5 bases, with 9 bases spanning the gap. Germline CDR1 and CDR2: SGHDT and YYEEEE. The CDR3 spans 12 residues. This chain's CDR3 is CASSQGGYGYTF. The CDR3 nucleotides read TGTGCCAGCAGCCAAGGGGGATATGGCTACACCTTC. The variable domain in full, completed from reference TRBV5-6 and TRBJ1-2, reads DAGVTQSPTHLIKTRGQQVTLRCSPKSGHDTVSWYQQALGQGPQFIFQYYEEEERQRGNFPDRFSGHQFPNYSSELNVNALLLGDSALYLCASSQGGYGYTFGSGTRLTVV.

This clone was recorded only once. CDR3 DNA sequence: TGTGCCAGCAGTCCCTTTTCAGGAAATACATACGAGCAGTACTTC. It encodes CASSPFSGNTYEQYF. V is TRBV27 and J is TRBJ2-7; D is ambiguous. Per germline, CDR1 MNHEY and CDR2 SMNVEV (reference sequence). Between the trimmed V and J ends, which lost 5 bases and 4 bases, there was a span of 18 bases. This CDR3 has 15 amino acids.

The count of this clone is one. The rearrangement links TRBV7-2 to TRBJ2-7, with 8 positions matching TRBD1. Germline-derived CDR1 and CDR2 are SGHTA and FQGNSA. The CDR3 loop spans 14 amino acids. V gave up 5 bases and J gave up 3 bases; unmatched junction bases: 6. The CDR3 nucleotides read TGTGCCAGCAGCACGGACAGGGAACTCTACGAGCAGTACTTC. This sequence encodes CASSTDRELYEQYF.

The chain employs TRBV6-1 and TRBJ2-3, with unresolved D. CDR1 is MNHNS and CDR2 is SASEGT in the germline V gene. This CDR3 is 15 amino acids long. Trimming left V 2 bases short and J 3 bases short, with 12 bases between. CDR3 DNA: TGTGCCAGCAGTGAAAGGGCACATTGGACAGATACGCAGTATTTT. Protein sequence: CASSERAHWTDTQYF.

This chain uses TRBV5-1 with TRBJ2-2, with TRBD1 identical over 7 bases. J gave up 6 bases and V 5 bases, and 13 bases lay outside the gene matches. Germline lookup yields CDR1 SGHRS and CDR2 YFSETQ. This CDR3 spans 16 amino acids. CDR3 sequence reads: CASRGTDFFVAGELFF. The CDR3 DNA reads TGCGCCAGCAGGGGGACAGACTTTTTTGTTGCCGGGGAGCTGTTTTTT.

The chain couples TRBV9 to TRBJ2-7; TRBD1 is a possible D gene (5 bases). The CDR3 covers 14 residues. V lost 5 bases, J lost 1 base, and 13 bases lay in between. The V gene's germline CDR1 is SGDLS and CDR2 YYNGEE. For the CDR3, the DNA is TGTGCCAGCAGTCCCGACAGTAGATCCTACGAGCAGTACTTC. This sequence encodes CASSPDSRSYEQYF. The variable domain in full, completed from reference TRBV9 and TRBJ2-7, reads DSGVTQTPKHLITATGQRVTLRCSPRSGDLSVYWYQQSLDQGLQFLIQYYNGEERAKGNILERFSAQQFPDLHSELNLSSLELGDSALYFCASSPDSRSYEQYFGPGTRLTVT.

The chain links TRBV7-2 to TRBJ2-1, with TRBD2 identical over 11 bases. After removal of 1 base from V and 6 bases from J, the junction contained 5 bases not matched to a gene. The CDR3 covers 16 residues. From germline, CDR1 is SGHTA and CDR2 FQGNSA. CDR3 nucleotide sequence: TGTGCCAGCAGCTTAGTAGCGGGGGGGCAGTTCAATGAGCAGTTCTTC. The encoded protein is CASSLVAGGQFNEQFF.

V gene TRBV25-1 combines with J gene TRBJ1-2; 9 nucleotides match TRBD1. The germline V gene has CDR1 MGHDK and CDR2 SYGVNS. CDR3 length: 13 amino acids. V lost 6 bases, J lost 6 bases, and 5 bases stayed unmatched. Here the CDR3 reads CASRMTGGNGYTF. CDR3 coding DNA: TGTGCCAGCAGAATGACAGGGGGGAATGGCTACACCTTC.

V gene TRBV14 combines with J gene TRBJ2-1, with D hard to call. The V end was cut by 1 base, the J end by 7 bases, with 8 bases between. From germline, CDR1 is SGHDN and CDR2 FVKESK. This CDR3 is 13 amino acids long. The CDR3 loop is CASSQAVLNEQFF. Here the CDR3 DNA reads TGTGCCAGCAGCCAAGCTGTGTTGAATGAGCAGTTCTTC.

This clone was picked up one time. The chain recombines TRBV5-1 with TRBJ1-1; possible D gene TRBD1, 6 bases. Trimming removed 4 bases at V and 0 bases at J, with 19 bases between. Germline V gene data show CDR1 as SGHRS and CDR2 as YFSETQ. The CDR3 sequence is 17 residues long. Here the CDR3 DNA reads TGCGCCAGCAGCCCCGTTATAGGGGGTAGCATGAACACTGAAGCTTTCTTT. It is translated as CASSPVIGGSMNTEAFF.

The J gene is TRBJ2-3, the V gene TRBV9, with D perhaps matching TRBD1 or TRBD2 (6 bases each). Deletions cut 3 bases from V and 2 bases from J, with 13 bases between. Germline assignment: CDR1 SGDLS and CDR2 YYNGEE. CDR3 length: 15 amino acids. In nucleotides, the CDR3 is TGTGCCAGCAGCGACCCGGAGGGGGACACAGATACGCAGTATTTT. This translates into CASSDPEGDTDTQYF.

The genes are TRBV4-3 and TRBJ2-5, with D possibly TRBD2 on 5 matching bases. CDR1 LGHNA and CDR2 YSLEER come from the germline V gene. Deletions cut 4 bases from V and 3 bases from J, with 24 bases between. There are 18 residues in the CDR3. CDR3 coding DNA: TGCGCCAGCAGCCCTGGACTCAACAGTGCCGGGGTTAAAGAGACCCAGTACTTC. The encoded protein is CASSPGLNSAGVKETQYF.

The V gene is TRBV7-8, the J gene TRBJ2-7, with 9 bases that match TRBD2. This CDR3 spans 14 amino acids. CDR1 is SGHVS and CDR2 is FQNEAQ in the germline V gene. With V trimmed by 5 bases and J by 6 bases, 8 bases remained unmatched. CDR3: CASSATSGGSEQYF. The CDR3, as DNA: TGTGCCAGCAGCGCGACTAGCGGTGGCTCCGAGCAGTACTTC.

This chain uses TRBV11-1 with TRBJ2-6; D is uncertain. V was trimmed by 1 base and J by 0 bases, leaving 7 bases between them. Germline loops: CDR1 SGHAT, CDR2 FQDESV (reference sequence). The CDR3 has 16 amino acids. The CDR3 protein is CASSLEYNSGANVLTF. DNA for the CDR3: TGTGCCAGCAGCTTAGAGTATAACTCTGGGGCCAACGTCCTGACTTTC. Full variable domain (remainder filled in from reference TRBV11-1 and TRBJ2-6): EAEVAQSPRYKITEKSQAVAFWCDPISGHATLYWYRQILGQGPELLVQFQDESVVDDSQLPKDRFSAERLKGVDSTLKIQPAELGDSAMYLCASSLEYNSGANVLTFGAGSRLTVL.